The present entry profiles one T cell receptor beta chain with its context. With V trimmed by 5 bases and J by 7 bases, 6 bases remained unmatched. The germline CDR1 and CDR2 sequences are ENHRY and SYGVKD. CDR3 length: 15 residues. These data are taken from a study of blood T cell repertoires in COVID-19. Produced via immunoSEQ multiplex PCR; TCRdb's table is partial and in-frame only. The data show 98,000 or so clones, 89% seen once. This clonotype was sampled from a man aged 55 to 70 with COVID-19, enrolled during active disease. Material for sequencing was peripheral blood. V is TRBV10-3 and J is TRBJ1-6; 9 bases are shared with TRBD1. In DNA form, the CDR3 reads TGTGCCATCAGTACCTCCGGGACAGGGAATTCACCCCTCCACTTT. This gives the protein CAISTSGTGNSPLHF.